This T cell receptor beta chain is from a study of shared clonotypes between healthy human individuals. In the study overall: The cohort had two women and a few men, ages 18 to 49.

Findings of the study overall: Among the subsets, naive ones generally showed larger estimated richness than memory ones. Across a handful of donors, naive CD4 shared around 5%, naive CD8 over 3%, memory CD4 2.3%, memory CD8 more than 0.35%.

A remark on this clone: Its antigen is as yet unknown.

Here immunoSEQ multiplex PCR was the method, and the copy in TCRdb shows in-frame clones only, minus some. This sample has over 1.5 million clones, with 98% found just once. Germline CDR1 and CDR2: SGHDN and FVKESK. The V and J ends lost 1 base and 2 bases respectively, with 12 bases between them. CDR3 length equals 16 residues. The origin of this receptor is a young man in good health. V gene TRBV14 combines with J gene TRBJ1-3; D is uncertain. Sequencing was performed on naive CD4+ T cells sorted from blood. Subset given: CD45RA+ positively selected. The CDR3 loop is CASSQAYSGPGNTIYF. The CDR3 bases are TGTGCCAGCAGCCAAGCCTATAGCGGGCCTGGAAACACCATATATTTT.